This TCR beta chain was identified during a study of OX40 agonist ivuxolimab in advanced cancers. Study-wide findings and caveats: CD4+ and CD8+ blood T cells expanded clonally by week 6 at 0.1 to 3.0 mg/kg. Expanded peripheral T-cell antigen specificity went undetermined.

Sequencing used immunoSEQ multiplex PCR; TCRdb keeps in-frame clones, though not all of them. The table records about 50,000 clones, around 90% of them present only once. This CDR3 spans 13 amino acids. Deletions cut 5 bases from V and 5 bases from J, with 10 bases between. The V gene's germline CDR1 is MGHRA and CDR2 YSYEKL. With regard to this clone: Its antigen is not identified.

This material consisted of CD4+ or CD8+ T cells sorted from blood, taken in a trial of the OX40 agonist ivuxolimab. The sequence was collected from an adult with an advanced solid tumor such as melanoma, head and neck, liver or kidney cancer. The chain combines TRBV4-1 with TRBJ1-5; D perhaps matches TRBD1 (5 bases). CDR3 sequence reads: CASSEQQDQPQHF. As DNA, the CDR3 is TGCGCCAGCAGCGAACAACAGGATCAGCCCCAGCATTTT.